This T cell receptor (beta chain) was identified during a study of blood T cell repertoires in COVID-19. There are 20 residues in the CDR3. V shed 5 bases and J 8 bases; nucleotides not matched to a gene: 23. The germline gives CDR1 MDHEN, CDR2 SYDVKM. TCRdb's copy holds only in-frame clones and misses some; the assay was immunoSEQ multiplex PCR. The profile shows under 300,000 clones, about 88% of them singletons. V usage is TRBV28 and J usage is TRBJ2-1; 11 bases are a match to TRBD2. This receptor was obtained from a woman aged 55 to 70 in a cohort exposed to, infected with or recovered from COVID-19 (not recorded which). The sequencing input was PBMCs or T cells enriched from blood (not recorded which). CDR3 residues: CASSLGEGFNPSGRLYEQFF. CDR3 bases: TGTGCCAGCAGTCTTGGTGAGGGGTTCAACCCTAGCGGGAGGTTATATGAGCAGTTCTTC.